This TCR beta chain appears in the sequencing data of a study of blood T cell repertoires in COVID-19. About the study: Collection of acute and convalescent COVID-19 samples took place in the United States, Italy and Spain.

The germline CDR1 and CDR2 sequences are MDHEN and SYDVKM. The CDR3 is 16 residues long. With 4 bases clipped from V and 3 bases from J, the junction kept 8 bases outside the gene matches. The assay was immunoSEQ multiplex PCR, and TCRdb's table has in-frame clones only and misses some. This sample has 120,000 to 150,000 clones, with around 84% found just once. The origin of this receptor is a human donor in a cohort sampled during active COVID-19. The specimen sequenced was peripheral blood. The chain joins TRBV28 to TRBJ1-4, with 7 bases identical to TRBD1. The CDR3 here is CASSSNGQASNEKLFF. As DNA, the CDR3 is TGTGCCAGCAGTTCCAACGGACAGGCCTCTAATGAAAAACTGTTTTTT.